The sequence of this T cell receptor beta chain was determined in a study of T cell responses to AZD1222 COVID-19 vaccine. Study-wide results and caveats: Donors in the cohort were predominantly white British and more often female, and clonal diversity was possibly underestimated. Just a handful of AZD1222 recipients tested seropositive at baseline. Spike-specific TCR depth and breadth grew after two AZD1222 doses. Reportedly, nearly half the spike-specific TCRs target unmutated variant regions.

Of note for this clone: What it binds is not known.

V shed 0 bases and J shed 8 bases, with 17 bases lying between them. This CDR3 is 16 amino acids long. Germline V gene lookup returns CDR1 MRHNA and CDR2 SNTAGT. TCRdb's table, derived via immunoSEQ multiplex PCR, lists solely in-frame clones and lacks some. The data contain about 180,000 clones, 80% to 90% of them singletons. The J gene is TRBJ2-1, the V gene TRBV6-4, with D possibly TRBD1 on 6 matching bases. The sample was peripheral blood, taken 28 days after the second dose of the MenACWY control vaccine. This TCR derives from an adult who received the MenACWY meningococcal vaccine as a control. DNA of the CDR3: TGTGCCAGCAGTGACTCGATGAGGCTGGGGGCGGATGAGCAGTTCTTC. Its protein product is CASSDSMRLGADEQFF.